This TCR beta chain was profiled in a study of blood T cell repertoires in COVID-19. The protocol was immunoSEQ multiplex PCR, while the TCRdb copy is restricted to in-frame clones and leaves out a portion. Seen here are 250,000 or so clones, around 84% observed once, and the top ten hold around 2.4%. Sample: peripheral blood. This receptor was taken from a man aged 35 to 55 who had recovered from COVID-19.

This CDR3 is CASSQDLSQETQYF. Written as DNA, the CDR3 is TGCGCCAGCAGCCAAGATCTCAGCCAAGAGACCCAGTACTTC. The chain couples TRBV4-3 to TRBJ2-5; D remains ambiguous. This CDR3 is 14 amino acids long. CDR1 and CDR2 (germline): LGHNA, YSLEER. Between the trimmed V and J ends, which lost 0 bases and 1 base, there was a span of 6 bases.